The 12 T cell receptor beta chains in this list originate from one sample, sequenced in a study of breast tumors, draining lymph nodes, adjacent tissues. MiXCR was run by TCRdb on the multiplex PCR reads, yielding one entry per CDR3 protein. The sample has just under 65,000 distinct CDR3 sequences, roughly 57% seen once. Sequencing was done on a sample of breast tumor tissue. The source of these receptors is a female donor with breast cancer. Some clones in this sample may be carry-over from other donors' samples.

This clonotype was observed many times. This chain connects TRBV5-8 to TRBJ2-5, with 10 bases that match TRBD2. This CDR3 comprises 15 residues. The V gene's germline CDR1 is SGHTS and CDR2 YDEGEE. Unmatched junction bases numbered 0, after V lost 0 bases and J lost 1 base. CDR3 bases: TGTGCCAGCAGCTTGGTAGCGGGGGGCCAAGAGACCCAGTACTTC. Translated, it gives CASSLVAGGQETQYF.

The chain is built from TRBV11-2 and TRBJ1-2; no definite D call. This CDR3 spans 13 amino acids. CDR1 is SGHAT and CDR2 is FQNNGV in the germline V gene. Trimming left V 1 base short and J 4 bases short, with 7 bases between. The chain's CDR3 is CASSLGGRYGYTF. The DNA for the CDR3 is TGTGCCAGCAGCTTAGGAGGGCGCTATGGCTACACCTTC.

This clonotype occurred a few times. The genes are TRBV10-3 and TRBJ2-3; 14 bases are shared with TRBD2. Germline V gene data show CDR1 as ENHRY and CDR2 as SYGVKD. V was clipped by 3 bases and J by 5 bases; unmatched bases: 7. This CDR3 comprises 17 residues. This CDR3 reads CAISDGTSGSVRDTQYF. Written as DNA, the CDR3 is TGTGCCATCAGTGACGGGACTAGCGGGAGTGTTAGAGATACGCAGTATTTT.

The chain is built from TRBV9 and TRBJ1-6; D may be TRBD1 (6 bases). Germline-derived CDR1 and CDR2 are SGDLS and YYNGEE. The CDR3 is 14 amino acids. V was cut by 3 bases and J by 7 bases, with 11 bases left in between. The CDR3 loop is CASSAGAGNSPLHF. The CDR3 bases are TGTGCCAGCAGCGCGGGGGCAGGGAATTCACCCCTCCACTTT.

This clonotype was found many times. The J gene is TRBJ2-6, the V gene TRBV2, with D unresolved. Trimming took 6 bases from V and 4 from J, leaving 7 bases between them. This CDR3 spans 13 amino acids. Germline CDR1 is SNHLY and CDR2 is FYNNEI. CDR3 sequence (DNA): TGTGCCAGCAGCCCGGGCGGGGCCAACGTCCTGACTTTC. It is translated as CASSPGGANVLTF.

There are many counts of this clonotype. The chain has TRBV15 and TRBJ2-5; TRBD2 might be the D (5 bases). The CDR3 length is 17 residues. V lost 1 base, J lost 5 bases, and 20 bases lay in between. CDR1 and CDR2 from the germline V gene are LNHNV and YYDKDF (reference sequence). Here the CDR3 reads CATSRGGSGLSGETQYF. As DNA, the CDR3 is TGTGCCACCAGCAGAGGCGGCAGCGGCCTCTCCGGGGAGACCCAGTACTTC.

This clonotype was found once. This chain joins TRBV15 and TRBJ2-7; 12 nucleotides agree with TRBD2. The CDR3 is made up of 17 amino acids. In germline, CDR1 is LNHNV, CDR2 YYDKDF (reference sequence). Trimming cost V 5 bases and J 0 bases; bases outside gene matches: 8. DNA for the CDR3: TGTGCCACCAGCTCTGGGACTAGCGGGCCAAGCTCCTACGAGCAGTACTTC. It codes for CATSSGTSGPSSYEQYF.

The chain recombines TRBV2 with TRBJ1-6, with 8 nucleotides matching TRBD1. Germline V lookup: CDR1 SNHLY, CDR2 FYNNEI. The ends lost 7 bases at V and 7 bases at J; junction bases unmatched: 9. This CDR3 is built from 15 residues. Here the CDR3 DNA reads TGTGCCAGCATCGGGGACAGGCCCGGGAATTCACCCCTCCACTTT. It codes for CASIGDRPGNSPLHF.

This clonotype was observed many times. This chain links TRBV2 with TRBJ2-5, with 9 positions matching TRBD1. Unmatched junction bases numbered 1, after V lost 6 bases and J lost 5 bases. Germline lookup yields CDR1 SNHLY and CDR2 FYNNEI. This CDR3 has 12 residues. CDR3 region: CASSGTGETQYF. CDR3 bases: TGTGCCAGCAGCGGGACAGGGGAGACCCAGTACTTC.

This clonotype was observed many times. CDR3 region: CASSYRGGSGALGDTQYF. CDR3 bases: TGTGCCAGCAGTTACAGGGGCGGGAGTGGAGCTTTGGGTGATACGCAGTATTTT. V gene TRBV6-2 or TRBV6-3 combines with J gene TRBJ2-3, with 7 bases aligning to TRBD2. The CDR3 loop spans 18 amino acids. J lost 6 bases, V lost 2 bases, and 17 bases had no gene match. CDR1 is MNHEY, CDR2 SVGEGT, per germline.

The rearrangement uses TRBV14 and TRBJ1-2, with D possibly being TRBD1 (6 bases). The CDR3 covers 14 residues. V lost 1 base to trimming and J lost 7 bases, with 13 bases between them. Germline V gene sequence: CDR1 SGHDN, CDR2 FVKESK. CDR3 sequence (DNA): TGTGCCAGCAGCCAAGTTATGGGGGCCGGTGGCTACACCTTC. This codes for CASSQVMGAGGYTF.

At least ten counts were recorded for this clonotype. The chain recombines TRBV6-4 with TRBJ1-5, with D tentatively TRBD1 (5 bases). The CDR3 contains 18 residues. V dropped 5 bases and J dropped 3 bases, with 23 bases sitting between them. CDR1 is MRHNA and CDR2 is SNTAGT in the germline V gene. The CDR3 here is CASSHRGGRTGINQPQHF. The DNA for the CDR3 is TGTGCCAGCAGTCATCGGGGGGGACGAACGGGGATCAATCAGCCCCAGCATTTT.